This T cell receptor (beta chain) appears in the sequencing data of a study of T cell changes during pregnancy in multiple sclerosis. Trimming left V 3 bases short and J 12 bases short, with 11 bases between. The CDR3 contains 10 residues. Germline CDR1 is DFQATT and CDR2 is SNEGSKA (reference sequence). Generated by immunoSEQ multiplex PCR, the TCRdb table keeps only in-frame clones and is missing some. The sample carries 65,000 to 75,000 clones, approximately 89% recorded once. The clonotype originates from a female donor with multiple sclerosis, enrolled in a pregnancy study. The chain recombines TRBV20-1 with TRBJ1-1; D is ambiguous. Sequences were derived from peripheral blood, sampled in the second trimester of pregnancy. Here the CDR3 reads CSASGPETFF. The CDR3 bases are TGCAGTGCTAGCGGTCCTGAGACTTTCTTT.